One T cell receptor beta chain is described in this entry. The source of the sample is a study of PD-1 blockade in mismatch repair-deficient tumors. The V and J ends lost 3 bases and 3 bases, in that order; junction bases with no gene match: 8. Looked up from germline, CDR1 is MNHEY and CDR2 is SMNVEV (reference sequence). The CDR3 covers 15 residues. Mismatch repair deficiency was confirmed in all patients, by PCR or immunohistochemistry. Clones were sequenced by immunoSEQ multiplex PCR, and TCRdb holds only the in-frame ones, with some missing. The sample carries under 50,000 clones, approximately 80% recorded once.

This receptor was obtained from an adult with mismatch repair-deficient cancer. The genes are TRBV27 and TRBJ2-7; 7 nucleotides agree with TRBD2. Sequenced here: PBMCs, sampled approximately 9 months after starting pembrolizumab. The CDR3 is CASSLSGVGDYEQYF. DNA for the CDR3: TGTGCCAGCAGTTTGAGCGGGGTTGGGGACTACGAGCAGTACTTC.